Listed here are 14 T cell receptor beta chains from one sample, sequenced in a study of OX40 agonist ivuxolimab in advanced cancers. The repertoire was sequenced with immunoSEQ multiplex PCR; TCRdb's copy has only in-frame clones and lacks some. The repertoire holds about 71,000 clones, with under 80% as singletons. Source: CD4+ or CD8+ T cells sorted from blood, taken in a trial of the OX40 agonist ivuxolimab. These receptors were obtained from an adult with an advanced solid tumor such as melanoma, head and neck, liver or kidney cancer.

V usage is TRBV27 and J usage is TRBJ2-5, with 8 nucleotides matching TRBD1. The DNA matches TRBJ2-7 better at its end, which makes the J call doubtful. CDR1 and CDR2 (germline): MNHEY, SMNVEV (reference sequence). The CDR3 loop spans 16 amino acids. The CDR3 spells CASSFQPGQGSYEQYF. CDR3 bases: TGTGCCAGCAGTTTTCAGCCCGGACAGGGCTCCTACGAGCAGTACTTC.

V and J are TRBV19 and TRBJ1-3; TRBD1 might be the D (6 bases). The CDR3 runs 14 residues. Looked up from germline, CDR1 is LNHDA and CDR2 is SQIVND (reference sequence). V shed 5 bases and J shed 5 bases, with 13 bases lying between them. The CDR3 coding sequence is TGTGCCAGTAGTCTCAACAGGGCCCGAAACACCATATATTTT. This codes for CASSLNRARNTIYF.

V is TRBV28 and J is TRBJ2-4; D ambiguous. Germline-derived CDR1 and CDR2 are MDHEN and SYDVKM. Trimming removed 5 bases at V and 1 base at J, with 15 bases between. This CDR3 spans 16 amino acids. The CDR3 DNA reads TGTGCCAGCAGTCGCGACCCGACAACCGCCAAAAACATTCAGTACTTC. The encoded protein is CASSRDPTTAKNIQYF.

The chain combines TRBV7-2 with TRBJ2-1; D possibly corresponds to TRBD2 (6 bases). The CDR3 spans 15 residues. V was trimmed by 5 bases and J by 5 bases, leaving 16 bases between them. Germline loops: CDR1 SGHTA, CDR2 FQGNSA. CDR3 sequence: CASSLTPGENNEQFF. The CDR3, as DNA: TGTGCCAGCAGCCTCACACCGGGAGAGAACAATGAGCAGTTCTTC.

The chain has TRBV5-4 and TRBJ1-2; TRBD1 matches at 8 bases. The V segment lost 5 bases and the J segment 5 bases; nucleotides outside the gene matches: 5. The V gene's germline CDR1 is SGHNT and CDR2 YYREEE (reference sequence). The CDR3 sequence is 13 residues long. In DNA form, the CDR3 reads TGTGCCAGCAGTACGGACAGGGTGTATGGCTACACCTTC. Protein: CASSTDRVYGYTF.

The chain has TRBV6-6 and TRBJ2-7; TRBD2 aligns across 7 bases. Looked up from germline, CDR1 is MNHNY and CDR2 is SVGAGI (reference sequence). V was clipped by 6 bases and J by 7 bases; unmatched bases: 9. The CDR3 extends over 13 amino acids. The CDR3 loop is CASSTSGRGEQYF. CDR3 nucleotides: TGTGCCAGCAGCACCTCCGGGCGGGGGGAGCAGTACTTC.

This clone came up once. This chain joins TRBV7-9 and TRBJ1-2, with D tentatively TRBD1 (5 bases). CDR1 and CDR2 from the germline V gene are SEHNR and FQNEAQ (reference sequence). The CDR3 has 13 amino acids. The V end was cut by 4 bases, the J end by 6 bases, with 12 bases between. In DNA, the CDR3 is TGTGCCAGCAGCTCCCACAGGACGGATGGCTACACCTTC. Translated, it gives CASSSHRTDGYTF. The whole variable domain, filled in from reference TRBV7-9 and TRBJ1-2, reads DTGVSQNPRHKITKRGQNVTFRCDPISEHNRLYWYRQTLGQGPEFLTYFQNEAQLEKSRLLSDRFSAERPKGSFSTLEIQRTEQGDSAMYLCASSSHRTDGYTFGSGTRLTVV.

CDR3 coding DNA: TGTGCCAGCTCACCACCGACAGGGGCTAACACTGAAGCTTTCTTT. The encoded protein is CASSPPTGANTEAFF. J is TRBJ1-1 and V is TRBV18; 8 bases agree with TRBD1. The V gene's germline CDR1 is KGHSH and CDR2 LQKENI. V was clipped by 0 bases and J by 2 bases; unmatched bases: 2. This CDR3 has 15 amino acids.

The chain is built from TRBV7-8 and TRBJ2-3; 13 nucleotides agree with TRBD2. The CDR3 is 15 amino acids. In germline, CDR1 is SGHVS, CDR2 FQNEAQ. The V gene end was trimmed by 4 bases and the J gene end by 5 bases; junction bases not matched to a gene: 3. Here the CDR3 DNA reads TGTGCCAGCAGCTATAGGACTAGCGGGAGAGATACGCAGTATTTT. Translating it yields CASSYRTSGRDTQYF.

This chain links TRBV5-6 with TRBJ2-7, with D tentatively TRBD1 (6 bases). The CDR3 contains 14 residues. Germline assignment: CDR1 SGHDT and CDR2 YYEEEE. V was shortened by 4 bases and J by 3 bases, with 14 bases between the two germline ends. The CDR3 bases are TGTGCCAGCAGCCCTAGGGACAAGGACTACGAGCAGTACTTC. Encoded protein: CASSPRDKDYEQYF.

V is TRBV29-1 and J is TRBJ1-2; TRBD1 matches at 10 bases. The CDR3 is 15 amino acids. Germline CDR1 reads SQVTM; CDR2 reads ANQGSEA. Unmatched junction bases numbered 12, after V lost 7 bases and J lost 4 bases. In DNA form, the CDR3 reads TGCAGCGCGGGACAGGGGCTCGGGTTGGGCTATGGCTACACCTTC. Encoded protein: CSAGQGLGLGYGYTF.

Only a few counts were recorded for this clone. The chain is built from TRBV7-4 and TRBJ1-5, with no clear D. There are 11 residues in the CDR3. The germline V gene has CDR1 SGHVT and CDR2 SQSDAQ. Deletions cut 8 bases from V and 7 bases from J, with 9 bases between. CDR3 nucleotide sequence: TGTGCCAGCGCGCTGGGGCAGCCCCAGCATTTT. It specifies CASALGQPQHF.

The chain employs TRBV18 and TRBJ1-4, with TRBD1 matching over 7 bases. V dropped 2 bases and J dropped 7; count of bases not matched to a gene: 4. CDR3 length: 14 residues. The germline V gene encodes CDR1 KGHSH and CDR2 LQKENI. The CDR3 coding sequence is TGTGCCAGCTCACCAATACAGGGGACTGAAAAACTGTTTTTT. Protein: CASSPIQGTEKLFF. The variable domain in full, with the rest retrieved from reference TRBV18 and TRBJ1-4, is NAGVMQNPRHLVRRRGQEARLRCSPMKGHSHVYWYRQLPEEGLKFMVYLQKENIIDESGMPKERFSAEFPKEGPSILRIQQVVRGDSAAYFCASSPIQGTEKLFFGSGTQLSVL.

The chain couples TRBV7-2 to TRBJ1-6, with a possible D match to TRBD1 (5 bases). Trimming stripped 5 bases from V and 5 bases from J, with 10 bases between. This CDR3 comprises 14 residues. CDR1 is SGHTA and CDR2 is FQGNSA in the germline V gene. The CDR3 nucleotides read TGTGCCAGCAGCCCAGGGCTCCATAATTCACCCCTCCACTTT. This encodes CASSPGLHNSPLHF.